The clone carrying this T cell receptor beta chain has a single count. Source study methods: Estimates of nucleated cell counts were drawn from the amplification of reference gene primers. Clones were sequenced by immunoSEQ multiplex PCR, and TCRdb holds only the in-frame ones, with some missing. V and J calls and clone size are as listed in that table; D and trimming were resolved from the DNA. The repertoire holds approximately 110,000 clones, with around 66% as singletons. V gave up 1 base and J gave up 0 bases, with 14 bases separating them. Germline V lookup: CDR1 SGHRS, CDR2 YFSETQ. The CDR3 spans 17 residues. The entry originates in a study of blood T cell repertoires in COVID-19. Study details: Sources were T cells, B-cell-depleted T cells, or PBMCs; the material itself was cDNA or gDNA.

The chain uses TRBV5-1 and TRBJ2-1, with unresolved D. The sequenced sample consisted of peripheral blood. The clonotype was recovered from a man at least 80 years old with acute or convalescent COVID-19. The CDR3 DNA sequence: TGCGCCAGCAGCTTGTTGGTTACCTATAGCTCCTACAATGAGCAGTTCTTC. This codes for CASSLLVTYSSYNEQFF. The whole variable domain, filled in from reference TRBV5-1 and TRBJ2-1, reads KAGVTQTPRYLIKTRGQQVTLSCSPISGHRSVSWYQQTPGQGLQFLFEYFSETQRNKGNFPGRFSGRQFSNSRSEMNVSTLELGDSALYLCASSLLVTYSSYNEQFFGPGTRLTVL.